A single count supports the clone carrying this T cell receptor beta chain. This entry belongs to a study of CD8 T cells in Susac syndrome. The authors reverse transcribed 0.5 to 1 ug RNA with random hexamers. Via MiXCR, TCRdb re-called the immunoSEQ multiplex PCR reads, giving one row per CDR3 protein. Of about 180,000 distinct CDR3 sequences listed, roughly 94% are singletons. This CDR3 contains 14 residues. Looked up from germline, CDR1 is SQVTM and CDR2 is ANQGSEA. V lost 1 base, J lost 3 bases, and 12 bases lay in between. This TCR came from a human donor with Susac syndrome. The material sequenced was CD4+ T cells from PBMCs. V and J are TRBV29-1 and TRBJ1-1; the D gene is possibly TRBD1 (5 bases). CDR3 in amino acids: CSVEAGGTYTEAFF. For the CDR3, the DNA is TGCAGCGTTGAAGCGGGGGGAACCTACACTGAAGCTTTCTTT.